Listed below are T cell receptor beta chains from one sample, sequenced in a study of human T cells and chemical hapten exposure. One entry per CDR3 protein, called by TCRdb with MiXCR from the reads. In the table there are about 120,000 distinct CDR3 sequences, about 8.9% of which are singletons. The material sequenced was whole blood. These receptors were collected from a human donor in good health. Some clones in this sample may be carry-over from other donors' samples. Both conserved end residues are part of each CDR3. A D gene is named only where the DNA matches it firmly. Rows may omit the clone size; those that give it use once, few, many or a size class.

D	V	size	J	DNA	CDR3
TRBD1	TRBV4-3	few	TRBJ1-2	TGCGCCAGCAGCCAACGACAGGGAAACGACTATGGCTACACCTTC	CASSQRQGNDYGYTF
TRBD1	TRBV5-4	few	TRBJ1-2	TGTGCCAGCAGCTTGGAACAGGGGGTGAATGGCTACACCTTC	CASSLEQGVNGYTF
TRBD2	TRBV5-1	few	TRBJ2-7	TGCGCCAGCAGCTTGGAAGGTAGCGGGAACTACGAGCAGTACTTC	CASSLEGSGNYEQYF
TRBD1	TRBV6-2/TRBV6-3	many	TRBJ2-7	TGTGCCAGCAAGGCGAACGGACAGGGGAAGGCCGAGCAGTACTTC	CASKANGQGKAEQYF
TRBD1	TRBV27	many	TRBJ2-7	TGTGCCAGCAGTTCGGACAGGGGGCTCTACGAGCAGTACTTC	CASSSDRGLYEQYF
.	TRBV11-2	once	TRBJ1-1	TGTGCCACCCAAACGGGTTATGCGAACACTGAAGCTTTCTTT	CATQTGYANTEAFF
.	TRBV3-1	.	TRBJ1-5	TGTGCCAGCAGCCAAGGGGTTGATCAGCCCCAGCATTTT	CASSQGVDQPQHF
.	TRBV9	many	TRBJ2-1	TGTGCCAGCACCGGGGCTGTCGGGGTCTACAATGAGCAGTTCTTC	CASTGAVGVYNEQFF
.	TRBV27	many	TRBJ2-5	TGTGCCAGCAATTCCCACCGGGACCCGAAAGAGACCCAGTACTTC	CASNSHRDPKETQYF
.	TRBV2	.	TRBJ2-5	TGTGCCAGCAGTGGGGACTGGCGGGAGACCCAGTACTTC	CASSGDWRETQYF
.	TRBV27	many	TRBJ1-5	TGTGCCAGCAGTTTAGGCAGCGGGAGCAATCAGCCCCAGCATTTT	CASSLGSGSNQPQHF
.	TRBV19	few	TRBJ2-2	TGTGCCAGTACGGAGACAATCACGAACACCGGGGAGCTGTTTTTT	CASTETITNTGELFF
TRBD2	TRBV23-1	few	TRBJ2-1	TGCGCCAGCAGTCAAGCTAGCGGTACTTCTAGCTCCTACAATGAGCAGTTCTTC	CASSQASGTSSSYNEQFF
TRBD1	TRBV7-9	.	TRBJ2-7	TGTGCCAGCAGTGCGCCGGGACAGGGCCTCTTCGAGCAGTACTTC	CASSAPGQGLFEQYF
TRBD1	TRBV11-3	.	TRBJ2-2	TGTGCCAGCAGCTTACGTCCCGGGACAGGGGGCCAAACCGGGGAGCTGTTTTTT	CASSLRPGTGGQTGELFF
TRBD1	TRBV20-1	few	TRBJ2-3	TGCAGTGCCCGACAGGGGCATAAGGGCACAGATACGCAGTATTTT	CSARQGHKGTDTQYF
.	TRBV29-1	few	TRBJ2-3	TGCAGCGTCCGACAACGGCTGGCAGATACGCAGTATTTT	CSVRQRLADTQYF
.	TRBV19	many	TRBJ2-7	TGTGCCAGTACCCCCGGGACTCAGTTTTACGAGCAGTACTTC	CASTPGTQFYEQYF
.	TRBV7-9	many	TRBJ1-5	TGTGCCAGCAGCTCTCCCGAGGAGGCTAGCAATCAGCCCCAGCATTTT	CASSSPEEASNQPQHF
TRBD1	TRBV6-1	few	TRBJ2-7	TGTGCCAGCACCTTAAACCGGGACAGCTACGAGCAGTACTTC	CASTLNRDSYEQYF
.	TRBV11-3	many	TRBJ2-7	TGTGCCAGCAGCGTAGGGGGGACGCCGCGTGATGAGCAGTACTTC	CASSVGGTPRDEQYF
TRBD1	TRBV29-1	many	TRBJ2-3	TGCAGCGTTGAAGAATGGACAGGGGGAGCCACAGATACGCAGTATTTT	CSVEEWTGGATDTQYF
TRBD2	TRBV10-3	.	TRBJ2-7	TGTGCCATCAGTGATCAAGGGACTAGCGGGACCTACGAGCAGTACTTC	CAISDQGTSGTYEQYF
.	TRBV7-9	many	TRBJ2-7	TGTGCCAGCAGCTTAGTGGGGGAACGGAGCTCCTACGAGCAGTACTTC	CASSLVGERSSYEQYF
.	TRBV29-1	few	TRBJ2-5	TGCAGCGTTACTCGGCGGGTTCAAGAGACCCAGTACTTC	CSVTRRVQETQYF
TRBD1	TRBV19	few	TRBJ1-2	TGTGCCAGTCCTCAGGGGGCGGTGGTTTACACCTTC	CASPQGAVVYTF
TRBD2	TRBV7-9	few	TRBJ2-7	TGTGCCAGCAGCTTAGGGGGACTAGCCCCCTACGAGCAGTACTTC	CASSLGGLAPYEQYF
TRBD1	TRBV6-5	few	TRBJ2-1	TGTGCCAGCAGCCAGGGGGACGAGCAGTTCTTC	CASSQGDEQFF
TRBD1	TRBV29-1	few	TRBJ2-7	TGCAGCTTTCGGACAGGGGGCTACGAGCAGTACTTC	CSFRTGGYEQYF